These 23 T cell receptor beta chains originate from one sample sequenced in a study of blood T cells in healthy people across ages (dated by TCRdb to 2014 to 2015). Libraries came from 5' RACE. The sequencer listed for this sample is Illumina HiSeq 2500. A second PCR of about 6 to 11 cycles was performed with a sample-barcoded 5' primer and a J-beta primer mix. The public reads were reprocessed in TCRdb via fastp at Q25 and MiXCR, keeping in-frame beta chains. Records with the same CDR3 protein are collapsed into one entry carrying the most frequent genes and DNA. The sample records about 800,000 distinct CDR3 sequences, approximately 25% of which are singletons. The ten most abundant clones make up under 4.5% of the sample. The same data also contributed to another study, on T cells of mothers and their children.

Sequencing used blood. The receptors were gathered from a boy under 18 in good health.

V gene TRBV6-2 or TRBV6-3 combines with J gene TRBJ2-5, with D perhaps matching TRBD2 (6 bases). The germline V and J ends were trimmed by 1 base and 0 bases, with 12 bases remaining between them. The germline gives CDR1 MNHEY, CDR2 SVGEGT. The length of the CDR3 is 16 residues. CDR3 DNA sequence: TGTGCCAGCAGTTACTTCGCGGGGCACAACCAAGAGACCCAGTACTTC. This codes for CASSYFAGHNQETQYF.

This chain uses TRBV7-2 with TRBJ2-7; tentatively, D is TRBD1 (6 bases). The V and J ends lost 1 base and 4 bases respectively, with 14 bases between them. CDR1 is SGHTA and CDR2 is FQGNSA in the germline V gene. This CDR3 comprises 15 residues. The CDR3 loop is CASSLDLIGGYEQYF. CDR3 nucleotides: TGTGCCAGCAGCTTAGACCTTATAGGGGGTTACGAGCAGTACTTC.

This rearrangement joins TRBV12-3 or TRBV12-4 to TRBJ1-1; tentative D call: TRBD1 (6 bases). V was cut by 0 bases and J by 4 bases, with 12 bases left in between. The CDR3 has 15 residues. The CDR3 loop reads CASSLAGQIGTEAFF. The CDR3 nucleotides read TGTGCCAGCAGTTTAGCGGGACAAATCGGCACTGAAGCTTTCTTT.

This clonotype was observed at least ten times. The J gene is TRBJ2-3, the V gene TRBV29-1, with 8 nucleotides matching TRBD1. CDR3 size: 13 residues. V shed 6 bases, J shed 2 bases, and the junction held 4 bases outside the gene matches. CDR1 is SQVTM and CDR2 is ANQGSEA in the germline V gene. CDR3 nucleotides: TGCAGCGTCGGGACAGGTTCCACAGATACGCAGTATTTT. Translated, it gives CSVGTGSTDTQYF.

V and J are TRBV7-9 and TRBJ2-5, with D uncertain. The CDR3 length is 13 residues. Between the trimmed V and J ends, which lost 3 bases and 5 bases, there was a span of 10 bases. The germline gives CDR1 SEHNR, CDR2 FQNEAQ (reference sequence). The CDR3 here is CASSLQELETQYF. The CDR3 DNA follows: TGTGCCAGCAGCTTGCAGGAATTGGAGACCCAGTACTTC. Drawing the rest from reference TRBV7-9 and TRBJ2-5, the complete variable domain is DTGVSQNPRHKITKRGQNVTFRCDPISEHNRLYWYRQTLGQGPEFLTYFQNEAQLEKSRLLSDRFSAERPKGSFSTLEIQRTEQGDSAMYLCASSLQELETQYFGPGTRLLVL.

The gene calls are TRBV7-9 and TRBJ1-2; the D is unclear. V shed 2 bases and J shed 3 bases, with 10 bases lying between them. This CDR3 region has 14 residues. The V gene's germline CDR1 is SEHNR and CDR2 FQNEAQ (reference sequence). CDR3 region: CASSLNPGHYGYTF. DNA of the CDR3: TGTGCCAGCAGCTTAAACCCCGGACACTATGGCTACACCTTC.

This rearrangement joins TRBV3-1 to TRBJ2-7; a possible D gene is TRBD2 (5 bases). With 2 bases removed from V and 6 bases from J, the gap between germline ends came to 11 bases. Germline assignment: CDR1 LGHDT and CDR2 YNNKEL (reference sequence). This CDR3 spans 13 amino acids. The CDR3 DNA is TGTGCCAGCAGCCAATACTATAGCGCCGAGCAGTACTTC. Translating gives CASSQYYSAEQYF.

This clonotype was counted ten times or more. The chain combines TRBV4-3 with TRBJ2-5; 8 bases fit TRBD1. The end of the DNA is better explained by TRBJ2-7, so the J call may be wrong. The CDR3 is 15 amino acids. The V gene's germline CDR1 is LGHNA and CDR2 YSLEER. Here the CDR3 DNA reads TGCGCCAGCAGCCAAGATAGAACAGGGGGGTACGAGCAGTACTTC. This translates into CASSQDRTGGYEQYF.

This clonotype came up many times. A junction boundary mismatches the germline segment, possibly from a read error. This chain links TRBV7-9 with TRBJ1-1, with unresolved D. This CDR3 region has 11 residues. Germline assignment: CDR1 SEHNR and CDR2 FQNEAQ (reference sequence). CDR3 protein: CASSLGGEAFF. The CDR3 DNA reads TGTGCCAGCAGTTTAGGAGGTGAAGCTTTCTTT.

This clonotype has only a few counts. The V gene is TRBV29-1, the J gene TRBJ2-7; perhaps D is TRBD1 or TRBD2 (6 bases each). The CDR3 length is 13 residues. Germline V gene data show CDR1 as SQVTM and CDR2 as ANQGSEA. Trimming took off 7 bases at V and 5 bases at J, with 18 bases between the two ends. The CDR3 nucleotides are TGCAGCGCGGCTAGGGGGGTTGGGAACGAGCAGTACTTC. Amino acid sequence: CSAARGVGNEQYF.

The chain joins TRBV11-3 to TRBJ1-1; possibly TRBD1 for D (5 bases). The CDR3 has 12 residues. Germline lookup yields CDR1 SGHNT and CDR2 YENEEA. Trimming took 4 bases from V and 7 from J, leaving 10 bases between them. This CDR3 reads CASSSDSNEAFF. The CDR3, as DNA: TGTGCCAGCAGCTCAGACAGCAATGAAGCTTTCTTT.

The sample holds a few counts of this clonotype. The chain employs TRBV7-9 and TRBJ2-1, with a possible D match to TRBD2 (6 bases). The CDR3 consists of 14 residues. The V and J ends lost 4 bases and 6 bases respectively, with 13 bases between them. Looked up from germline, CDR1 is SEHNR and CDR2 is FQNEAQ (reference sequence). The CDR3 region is CASSWAVGLNEQFF. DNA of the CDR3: TGTGCCAGCAGCTGGGCCGTGGGACTCAATGAGCAGTTCTTC.

CDR3 nucleotides: TGTGCCAGCAGCCATTTGGGCAGCGAAGCAACTAATGAAAAACTGTTTTTT. Amino acid sequence: CASSHLGSEATNEKLFF. The V and J genes are TRBV4-2 and TRBJ1-4; D is undetermined. The CDR3 consists of 17 residues. Trimming pared 3 bases from V and 0 bases from J, leaving 14 bases between. In germline, CDR1 is LGHNA, CDR2 YNFKEQ.

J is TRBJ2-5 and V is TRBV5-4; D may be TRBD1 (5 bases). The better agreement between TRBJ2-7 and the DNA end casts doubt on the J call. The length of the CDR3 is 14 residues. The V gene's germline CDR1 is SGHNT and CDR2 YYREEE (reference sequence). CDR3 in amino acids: CASSLVGAVNEQYF. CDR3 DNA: TGTGCCAGCAGCTTAGTAGGGGCAGTCAACGAGCAGTACTTC.

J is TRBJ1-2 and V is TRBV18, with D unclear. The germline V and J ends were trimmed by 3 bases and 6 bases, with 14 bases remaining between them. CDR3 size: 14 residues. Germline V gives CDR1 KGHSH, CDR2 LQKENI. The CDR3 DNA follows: TGTGCCAGCTCACCCCAGGCTTCCTTCCATGGCTACACCTTC. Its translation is CASSPQASFHGYTF.

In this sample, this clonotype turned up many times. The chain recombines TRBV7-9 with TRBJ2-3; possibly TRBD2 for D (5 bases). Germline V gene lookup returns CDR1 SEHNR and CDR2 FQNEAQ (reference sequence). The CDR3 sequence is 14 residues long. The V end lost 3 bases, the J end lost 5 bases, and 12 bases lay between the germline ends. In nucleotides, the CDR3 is TGTGCCAGCAGCTTTGTGGGAGATAAAGATACGCAGTATTTT. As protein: CASSFVGDKDTQYF.

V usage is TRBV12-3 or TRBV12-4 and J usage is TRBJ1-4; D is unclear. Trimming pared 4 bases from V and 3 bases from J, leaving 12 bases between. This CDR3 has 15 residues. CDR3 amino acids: CASSYRGSANEKLFF. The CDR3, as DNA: TGTGCCAGCAGTTACCGGGGTTCAGCTAATGAAAAACTGTTTTTT.

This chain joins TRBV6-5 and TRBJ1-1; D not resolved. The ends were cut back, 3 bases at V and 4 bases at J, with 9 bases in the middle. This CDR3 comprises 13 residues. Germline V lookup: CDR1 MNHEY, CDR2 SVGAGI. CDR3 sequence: CASSYSRSTEAFF. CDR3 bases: TGTGCCAGCAGTTATAGTCGGAGCACTGAAGCTTTCTTT.

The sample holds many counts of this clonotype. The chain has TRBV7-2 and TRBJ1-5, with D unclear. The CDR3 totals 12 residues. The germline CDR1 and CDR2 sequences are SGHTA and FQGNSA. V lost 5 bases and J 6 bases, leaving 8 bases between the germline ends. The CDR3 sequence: CASSPLGQPQHF. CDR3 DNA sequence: TGTGCCAGCAGCCCGCTAGGTCAGCCCCAGCATTTT.

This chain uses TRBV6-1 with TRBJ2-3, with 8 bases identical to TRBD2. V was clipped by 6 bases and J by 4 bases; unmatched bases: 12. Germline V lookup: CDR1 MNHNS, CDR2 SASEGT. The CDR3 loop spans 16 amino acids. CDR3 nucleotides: TGTGCCAGCAGGGAATTGATTAGCGGGAATTCAGATACGCAGTATTTT. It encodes CASRELISGNSDTQYF.

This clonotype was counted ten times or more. Written as DNA, the CDR3 is TGTGCCAGCAGCTTCACCGCGCGAAGGGGGACTGAAGCTTTCTTT. Its translation is CASSFTARRGTEAFF. The rearrangement links TRBV7-9 to TRBJ1-1; D possibly corresponds to TRBD1 (6 bases). Germline V lookup: CDR1 SEHNR, CDR2 FQNEAQ (reference sequence). Deletions cut 3 bases from V and 5 bases from J, with 16 bases between. The CDR3 runs to 15 residues.

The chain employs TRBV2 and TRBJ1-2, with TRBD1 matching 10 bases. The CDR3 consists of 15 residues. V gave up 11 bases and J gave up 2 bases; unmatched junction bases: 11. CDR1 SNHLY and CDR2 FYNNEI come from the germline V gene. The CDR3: CACASPDRGNYGYTF. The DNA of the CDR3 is TGTGCCTGCGCGTCCCCGGACAGGGGGAACTATGGCTACACCTTC.

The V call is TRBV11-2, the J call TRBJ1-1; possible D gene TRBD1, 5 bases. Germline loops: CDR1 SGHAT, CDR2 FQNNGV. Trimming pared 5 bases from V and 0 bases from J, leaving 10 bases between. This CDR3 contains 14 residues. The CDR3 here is CASSGGGLNTEAFF. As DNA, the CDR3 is TGTGCCAGCAGCGGGGGGGGATTGAACACTGAAGCTTTCTTT.